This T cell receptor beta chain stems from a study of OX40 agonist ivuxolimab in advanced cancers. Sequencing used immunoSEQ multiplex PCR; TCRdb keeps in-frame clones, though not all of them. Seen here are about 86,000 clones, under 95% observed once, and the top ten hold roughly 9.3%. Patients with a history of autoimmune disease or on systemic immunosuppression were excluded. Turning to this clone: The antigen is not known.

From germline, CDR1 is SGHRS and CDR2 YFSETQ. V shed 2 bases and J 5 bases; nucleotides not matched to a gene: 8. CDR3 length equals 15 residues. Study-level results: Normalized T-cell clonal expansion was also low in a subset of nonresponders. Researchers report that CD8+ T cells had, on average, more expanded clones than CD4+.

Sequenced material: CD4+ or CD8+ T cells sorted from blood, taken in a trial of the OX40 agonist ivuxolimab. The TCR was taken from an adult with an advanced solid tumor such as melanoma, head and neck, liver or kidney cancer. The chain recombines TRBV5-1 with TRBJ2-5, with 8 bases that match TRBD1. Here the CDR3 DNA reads TGCGCCAGCAGCTTCGGACAGGGCCTGGGGGAGACCCAGTACTTC. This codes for CASSFGQGLGETQYF.